Each of the 21 T cell receptor beta chains below was sequenced from the same sample in a study of human T cells and chemical hapten exposure. Time point in this sample: patch test 1, 2 weeks after DPC sensitization. Treatment: therapeutic diphenylcyclopropenone sensitization with weekly scalp DPC. TCRdb itself ran the RACE reads through MiXCR, one entry per CDR3 protein. This table holds some 200,000 distinct CDR3 sequences, more than 20% found once. Here the sequenced sample was whole blood, taken in connection with sensitization to the hapten diphenylcyclopropenone (DPC). Source of these receptors: a woman aged 45 to 65 with alopecia areata. Some clones in this sample may be carry-over from other donors' samples.

The chain combines TRBV20-1 with TRBJ2-1; possibly TRBD1 or TRBD2 for D (7 bases each). Per germline, CDR1 DFQATT and CDR2 SNEGSKA (reference sequence). The CDR3 loop spans 13 amino acids. The CDR3 region is CSRGGDSYNEQFF. The CDR3 region has the DNA TGCAGCAGGGGGGGGGACTCCTACAATGAGCAGTTCTTC.

This clonotype was detected a few times. The chain is built from TRBV3-1 and TRBJ2-2; D ambiguous. V lost 2 bases, J lost 0 bases, and 19 bases lay in between. CDR1 and CDR2 from the germline V gene are LGHDT and YNNKEL (reference sequence). CDR3 length equals 19 residues. The CDR3 DNA is TGTGCCAGCAGCCAATTTTTATTAGCCAGTCGGGCGAACACCGGGGAGCTGTTTTTT. This encodes CASSQFLLASRANTGELFF.

The chain carries TRBV20-1 and TRBJ2-1; 14 bases fit TRBD2. CDR1 and CDR2 from the germline V gene are DFQATT and SNEGSKA (reference sequence). J was trimmed by 5 bases and V by 5 bases; bases with no gene match: 2. The CDR3 has 14 amino acids. This chain's CDR3 is CSALTSGGDNEQFF. The DNA of the CDR3 is TGCAGTGCTCTGACTAGCGGGGGGGACAATGAGCAGTTCTTC.

This CDR3 reads CASSPDNPYQETQYF. Here the CDR3 DNA reads TGTGCCAGTAGTCCTGACAATCCGTACCAAGAGACCCAGTACTTC. The chain couples TRBV19 to TRBJ2-5; D is undetermined. The ends were cut back, 5 bases at V and 0 bases at J, with 13 bases in the middle. The CDR3 loop spans 15 amino acids. In germline, CDR1 is LNHDA, CDR2 SQIVND (reference sequence).

The sample holds many counts of this clonotype. V gene TRBV11-1 combines with J gene TRBJ2-1, with unresolved D. This CDR3 contains 12 residues. The germline V gene has CDR1 SGHAT and CDR2 FQDESV (reference sequence). Trimming cost V 8 bases and J 6 bases, with 11 bases left between them. The CDR3 here is CASGIFSNEQFF. The CDR3 coding sequence is TGTGCCAGCGGGATTTTCAGCAATGAGCAGTTCTTC.

This clonotype was observed a few times. The V call is TRBV11-2, the J call TRBJ2-7, with TRBD2 matching 8 bases. Germline CDR1 reads SGHAT; CDR2 reads FQNNGV. The junction had 7 bases not matched to a gene; V was cut back by 4 bases and J by 2 bases. CDR3 length: 15 amino acids. CDR3 nucleotides: TGTGCCAGCAGCTCTACTAGCGGAAGCACCTACGAGCAGTACTTC. Amino acids: CASSSTSGSTYEQYF.

This clonotype was recorded a few times. V usage is TRBV29-1 and J usage is TRBJ1-1, with D unresolved. Germline V gene lookup returns CDR1 SQVTM and CDR2 ANQGSEA. Trimming took 7 bases from V and 5 from J, leaving 17 bases between them. The CDR3 extends over 13 amino acids. As DNA, the CDR3 is TGCAGCGGCTCTTACAGCGGCGGGACTGAAGCTTTCTTT. It specifies CSGSYSGGTEAFF.

This chain uses TRBV27 with TRBJ1-5, with D possibly being TRBD1 (5 bases). The V gene lost 3 bases and the J gene lost 10 bases, with 16 bases spanning the gap. The CDR3 runs to 14 residues. Looked up from germline, CDR1 is MNHEY and CDR2 is SMNVEV (reference sequence). CDR3 sequence reads: CASSFRGSLEPQHF. The CDR3 DNA follows: TGTGCCAGCAGTTTCCGGGGGAGTCTCGAACCCCAGCATTTT.

This clonotype was detected only a few times. The chain couples TRBV27 to TRBJ2-3; D is uncertain. Trimming cost V 6 bases and J 1 base, with 8 bases left between them. Per germline, CDR1 MNHEY and CDR2 SMNVEV (reference sequence). The CDR3 runs 13 residues. CDR3 residues: CASRAVRTDTQYF. CDR3 bases: TGTGCCAGCAGGGCGGTTCGCACAGATACGCAGTATTTT.

This clonotype was seen a few times. The genes are TRBV29-1 and TRBJ1-1; D uncertain. CDR1 and CDR2 (germline): SQVTM, ANQGSEA. The CDR3 totals 13 residues. The V and J ends lost 6 bases and 3 bases respectively, with 14 bases between them. The CDR3 sequence: CSVQKDGYTEAFF. The CDR3 bases are TGCAGCGTACAAAAAGACGGGTACACTGAAGCTTTCTTT.

The gene calls are TRBV11-2 and TRBJ2-1; D uncertain. The CDR3 length is 14 residues. Trimming removed 7 bases at V and 5 bases at J, with 15 bases between. CDR1 is SGHAT, CDR2 FQNNGV, per germline. The CDR3 DNA follows: TGTGCCAGCACTCTTCTTAACGCCGACAATGAGCAGTTCTTC. Protein sequence: CASTLLNADNEQFF.

The gene calls are TRBV11-2 and TRBJ2-2, with D possibly matching TRBD1 (5 bases). The V gene's germline CDR1 is SGHAT and CDR2 FQNNGV. The CDR3 spans 13 residues. V lost 6 bases and J 4 bases, leaving 9 bases between the germline ends. The CDR3 DNA follows: TGTGCCAGCAGGGAAACAGGCACCGGGGAGCTGTTTTTT. This encodes CASRETGTGELFF.

V usage is TRBV10-3 and J usage is TRBJ2-7, with D perhaps matching TRBD2 (6 bases). V was cut by 6 bases and J by 3 bases, with 15 bases left in between. The CDR3 totals 14 residues. The germline V gene has CDR1 ENHRY and CDR2 SYGVKD. The CDR3 DNA sequence: TGTGCCATCAGGGAGCCGGGAGAGGGCTACGAGCAGTACTTC. Its protein is CAIREPGEGYEQYF.

This rearrangement joins TRBV2 to TRBJ1-1, with TRBD1 matching 8 bases. V lost 7 bases, J lost 4 bases, and 14 bases stayed unmatched. CDR1 is SNHLY, CDR2 FYNNEI, per germline. The CDR3 extends over 16 amino acids. CDR3 sequence reads: CASTQGGRGPATEAFF. The CDR3 coding sequence is TGTGCCAGCACCCAGGGGGGCAGGGGGCCGGCCACTGAAGCTTTCTTT. The whole variable domain, filled in from reference TRBV2 and TRBJ1-1, reads EPEVTQTPSHQVTQMGQEVILRCVPISNHLYFYWYRQILGQKVEFLVSFYNNEISEKSEIFDDQFSVERPDGSNFTLKIRSTKLEDSAMYFCASTQGGRGPATEAFFGQGTRLTVV.

The chain carries TRBV11-2 and TRBJ2-1; 7 bases are shared with TRBD2. The CDR3 is 15 amino acids. J gave up 8 bases and V 1 base, and 8 bases lay outside the gene matches. Germline CDR1 reads SGHAT; CDR2 reads FQNNGV. CDR3 sequence (DNA): TGTGCCAGCAGCTTAGGGGCGGGAGTGGCCCATGAGCAGTTCTTC. This encodes CASSLGAGVAHEQFF.

V usage is TRBV29-1 and J usage is TRBJ1-1; 8 bases are a match to TRBD1. The junction had 12 bases not matched to a gene; V was cut back by 7 bases and J by 2 bases. Germline V gives CDR1 SQVTM, CDR2 ANQGSEA. CDR3 length: 15 residues. CDR3 bases: TGCAGCGCTGGTCCGGGACAGGCCTTAAACACTGAAGCTTTCTTT. It codes for CSAGPGQALNTEAFF.

V usage is TRBV12-3 or TRBV12-4 and J usage is TRBJ2-3; D uncertain. V shed 2 bases and J shed 8 bases, with 11 bases lying between them. This CDR3 is built from 13 residues. This CDR3 is CASSLQQQATQYF. The CDR3 DNA is TGTGCCAGCAGTTTACAGCAACAAGCTACGCAGTATTTT.

This clonotype was observed a handful of times. The J gene is TRBJ2-4, the V gene TRBV5-1, with TRBD2 matching 14 bases. CDR1 is SGHRS and CDR2 is YFSETQ in the germline V gene. J lost 8 bases, V lost 4 bases, and 8 bases had no gene match. The CDR3 consists of 16 residues. CDR3 region: CASSARGTSGSDIQYF. For the CDR3, the DNA is TGCGCCAGCAGCGCCCGGGGGACTAGCGGGAGTGACATTCAGTACTTC.

The V and J genes are TRBV13 and TRBJ2-4; 10 bases fit TRBD1. Germline CDR1 and CDR2: PRHDT and FYEKMQ (reference sequence). This CDR3 comprises 17 residues. Trimming cost V 1 base and J 0 bases; bases outside gene matches: 3. The CDR3 bases are TGTGCCAGCAGCTTAGTAGGGACAGGGGTAGCCAAAAACATTCAGTACTTC. Translation gives CASSLVGTGVAKNIQYF.

This chain connects TRBV7-9 to TRBJ2-3, with 9 bases matching TRBD2. CDR3 size: 17 residues. Germline assignment: CDR1 SEHNR and CDR2 FQNEAQ (reference sequence). Trimming cost V 0 bases and J 2 bases; bases outside gene matches: 6. CDR3 loop: CASSLAPLAGYTDTQYF. DNA for the CDR3: TGTGCCAGCAGCTTAGCGCCGCTAGCGGGATACACAGATACGCAGTATTTT.

This clonotype was seen more than once but under ten times. This chain joins TRBV28 and TRBJ2-3, with D unresolved. Germline V gene data show CDR1 as MDHEN and CDR2 as SYDVKM. V was pared by 4 bases and J by 0 bases, with 8 bases between. The CDR3 spans 14 residues. The CDR3 protein is CASSWSSSTDTQYF. As DNA, the CDR3 is TGTGCCAGCAGTTGGTCCAGTAGCACAGATACGCAGTATTTT.